The 29 T cell receptor beta chains below come from one sample, sequenced in a study of blood T cell repertoires in COVID-19. The data were produced by immunoSEQ multiplex PCR, yet TCRdb's version contains in-frame clones alone and is incomplete. The table includes nearly 200,000 clones, around four fifths detected once. Sequenced input: peripheral blood. These TCRs come from a man aged 60 to 75 with COVID-19, enrolled during active disease.

The chain joins TRBV5-4 to TRBJ2-5, with 9 positions matching TRBD1. With 3 bases clipped from V and 2 bases from J, the junction kept 5 bases outside the gene matches. The germline gives CDR1 SGHNT, CDR2 YYREEE (reference sequence). This CDR3 is 15 amino acids long. The CDR3 sequence is CASSSPGQGQETQYF. The DNA for the CDR3 is TGTGCCAGCAGCTCCCCGGGACAGGGACAAGAGACCCAGTACTTC. The variable domain in full, completed from reference TRBV5-4 and TRBJ2-5, reads ETGVTQSPTHLIKTRGQQVTLRCSSQSGHNTVSWYQQALGQGPQFIFQYYREEENGRGNFPPRFSGLQFPNYSSELNVNALELDDSALYLCASSSPGQGQETQYFGPGTRLLVL.

The chain uses TRBV7-9 and TRBJ1-4; D might be TRBD1 (5 bases). The CDR3 is 16 amino acids. Per germline, CDR1 SEHNR and CDR2 FQNEAQ (reference sequence). With 5 bases removed from V and 4 bases from J, the gap between germline ends came to 17 bases. Here the CDR3 reads CASSPGAGTHNEKLFF. CDR3 bases: TGTGCCAGCAGCCCCGGGGCAGGGACTCATAATGAAAAACTGTTTTTT. The whole variable domain, remainder taken from reference TRBV7-9 and TRBJ1-4, is DTGVSQNPRHKITKRGQNVTFRCDPISEHNRLYWYRQTLGQGPEFLTYFQNEAQLEKSRLLSDRFSAERPKGSFSTLEIQRTEQGDSAMYLCASSPGAGTHNEKLFFGSGTQLSVL.

The chain has TRBV7-8 and TRBJ1-2; 7 positions agree with TRBD1. The germline CDR1 and CDR2 sequences are SGHVS and FQNEAQ. J was trimmed by 1 base and V by 5 bases; bases with no gene match: 7. The CDR3 is 15 residues long. As DNA, the CDR3 is TGTGCCAGCAGCCTGGGACAGCCTTTTAACTATGGCTACACCTTC. Translated: CASSLGQPFNYGYTF. The full variable domain, its missing parts supplied by reference TRBV7-8 and TRBJ1-2, is GAGVSQSPRYKVAKRGQDVALRCDPISGHVSLFWYQQALGQGPEFLTYFQNEAQLDKSGLPSDRFFAERPEGSVSTLKIQRTQQEDSAVYLCASSLGQPFNYGYTFGSGTRLTVV.

Only one count was recorded for this clone. The J gene is TRBJ1-1, the V gene TRBV5-1; D unresolved. The V end lost 2 bases, the J end lost 1 base, and 6 bases lay between the germline ends. Germline V gene lookup returns CDR1 SGHRS and CDR2 YFSETQ. This CDR3 comprises 13 residues. The CDR3 loop reads CASSFLRNTEAFF. The DNA for the CDR3 is TGCGCCAGCAGCTTTTTGAGGAACACTGAAGCTTTCTTT.

This rearrangement joins TRBV30 to TRBJ1-2; no reliable D call. In germline, CDR1 is GTSNPN, CDR2 SVGIG (reference sequence). This CDR3 spans 11 amino acids. With 6 bases removed from V and 1 base from J, the gap between germline ends came to 6 bases. The CDR3 protein is CACLVNYGYTF. DNA for the CDR3: TGTGCCTGTCTAGTTAACTATGGCTACACCTTC.

The J gene is TRBJ1-1, the V gene TRBV2; 10 bases fit TRBD1. Germline V gene sequence: CDR1 SNHLY, CDR2 FYNNEI. V shed 6 bases, J shed 11 bases, and the junction held 12 bases outside the gene matches. The CDR3 length is 14 residues. The CDR3 region has the DNA TGTGCCAGCAGAGTGGACAGGGGGGAATTGAAGGCTTTCTTT. Its translation is CASRVDRGELKAFF. Together with reference TRBV2 and TRBJ1-1, the CDR3 gives the full variable domain: EPEVTQTPSHQVTQMGQEVILRCVPISNHLYFYWYRQILGQKVEFLVSFYNNEISEKSEIFDDQFSVERPDGSNFTLKIRSTKLEDSAMYFCASRVDRGELKAFFGQGTRLTVV.

The chain carries TRBV28 and TRBJ1-1, with a possible D match to TRBD1 (6 bases). This CDR3 is built from 14 residues. The V and J ends lost 5 bases and 4 bases respectively, with 14 bases between them. The germline V gene encodes CDR1 MDHEN and CDR2 SYDVKM. The CDR3 DNA is TGTGCCAGCAGTCAGGGGAGAGGGATCACTGAAGCTTTCTTT. Residues: CASSQGRGITEAFF.

V and J are TRBV30 and TRBJ1-6; D might be TRBD1 (5 bases). The V gene's germline CDR1 is GTSNPN and CDR2 SVGIG (reference sequence). V shed 4 bases and J shed 9 bases, with 13 bases lying between them. The CDR3 is 13 residues long. CDR3 sequence reads: CAWKGQGSSPLHF. The CDR3 DNA sequence: TGTGCCTGGAAGGGCCAGGGTAGTTCACCCCTCCACTTT.

V and J are TRBV4-1 and TRBJ2-1, with TRBD2 matching 9 bases. V lost 1 base, J lost 6 bases, and 1 base stayed unmatched. The length of the CDR3 is 14 residues. Germline V lookup: CDR1 MGHRA, CDR2 YSYEKL. The CDR3 reads CASSQVGLANEQFF. The CDR3 bases are TGCGCCAGCAGCCAAGTGGGACTAGCCAATGAGCAGTTCTTC.

For the CDR3, the DNA is TGTGCCAGCAGCCCCACTAGCGGGAGCTCCTACGAGCAGTACTTC. Amino acid sequence: CASSPTSGSSYEQYF. The chain uses TRBV7-7 and TRBJ2-7; 11 nucleotides agree with TRBD2. CDR1 and CDR2 (germline): SSHAT, FNYEAQ (reference sequence). J gave up 0 bases and V 5 bases, and 3 bases lay outside the gene matches. The CDR3 runs 15 residues.

The chain joins TRBV6-6 to TRBJ2-7; 7 positions agree with TRBD1. After removal of 9 bases from V and 9 bases from J, the junction contained 17 bases not matched to a gene. This CDR3 has 14 residues. Germline V gene lookup returns CDR1 MNHNY and CDR2 SVGAGI (reference sequence). The CDR3, as DNA: TGTGCCAGTGACCGGGACAGAGCCCTTTCGGGGCAGTACTTC. This encodes CASDRDRALSGQYF.

The rearrangement links TRBV10-1 to TRBJ1-2; 11 nucleotides align to TRBD1. Germline V gives CDR1 WNHNN, CDR2 SYGVQD (reference sequence). The CDR3 extends over 14 amino acids. V shed 1 base and J 10 bases; nucleotides not matched to a gene: 5. The CDR3 here is CASSEFRDRGTYTF. Here the CDR3 DNA reads TGCGCCAGCAGTGAGTTTAGGGACAGGGGGACCTACACCTTC.

The V call is TRBV7-2, the J call TRBJ2-2; D may be TRBD2 (6 bases). The germline V and J ends were trimmed by 2 bases and 9 bases, with 13 bases remaining between them. The CDR3 totals 14 residues. CDR1 SGHTA and CDR2 FQGNSA come from the germline V gene. The CDR3 here is CASSLRDSRRELFF. The CDR3 DNA reads as TGTGCCAGCAGCTTAAGGGACTCCAGGCGGGAGCTGTTTTTT.

The J gene is TRBJ2-3, the V gene TRBV3-1 (or the pseudogene TRBV3-2), with TRBD2 as a possible D gene (7 bases). CDR1 and CDR2 from the germline V gene are LGHDT and YNNKEL (reference sequence). The CDR3 loop spans 14 amino acids. The V end lost 3 bases, the J end lost 5 bases, and 12 bases lay between the germline ends. CDR3 in DNA: TGTGCCAGCAGCCAGTCAGGGGAGGGAGATACGCAGTATTTT. As protein: CASSQSGEGDTQYF.

V usage is TRBV5-6 and J usage is TRBJ2-1; 7 bases are shared with TRBD1. V was clipped by 6 bases and J by 0 bases; unmatched bases: 6. This CDR3 has 15 residues. Germline-derived CDR1 and CDR2 are SGHDT and YYEEEE. CDR3 DNA: TGTGCCAGCATCGGCAGGGGGAGCTCCTACAATGAGCAGTTCTTC. This translates into CASIGRGSSYNEQFF.

Points on this clone: The germline gene is not matched at one end of the junction; a read error may be the cause. The chain employs TRBV7-9 and TRBJ2-1; D may be TRBD1 (6 bases). CDR3 length equals 12 residues. The V gene's germline CDR1 is SEHNR and CDR2 FQNEAQ (reference sequence). CDR3 DNA: TGTGCCAGCAGCTTAGGGGGCAGGGGTAAGCTCTTC. Protein sequence: CASSLGGRGKLF. Complete variable domain (other parts from reference TRBV7-9 and TRBJ2-1): DTGVSQNPRHKITKRGQNVTFRCDPISEHNRLYWYRQTLGQGPEFLTYFQNEAQLEKSRLLSDRFSAERPKGSFSTLEIQRTEQGDSAMYLCASSLGGRGKLFGPGTRLTVL.

The chain has TRBV6-5 and TRBJ2-1; D perhaps matches TRBD1 (5 bases). The CDR3 totals 15 residues. Germline values: CDR1 MNHEY, CDR2 SVGAGI. V lost 7 bases and J 9 bases, leaving 22 bases between the germline ends. The CDR3 protein is CASTEGAGLYGEQFF. The CDR3 nucleotides read TGTGCCAGCACCGAAGGGGCAGGGCTGTACGGTGAGCAGTTCTTC.

The chain recombines TRBV5-4 with TRBJ1-2; TRBD1 might be the D (5 bases). In germline, CDR1 is SGHNT, CDR2 YYREEE (reference sequence). The V and J ends lost 2 bases and 4 bases respectively, with 9 bases between them. The CDR3 contains 13 residues. The CDR3, as DNA: TGTGCCAGCAGCTTACAGGAAACCTATGGCTACACCTTC. It yields the protein CASSLQETYGYTF.

V usage is TRBV2 and J usage is TRBJ2-1; tentatively, D is TRBD2 (5 bases). CDR1 is SNHLY and CDR2 is FYNNEI in the germline V gene. The length of the CDR3 is 15 residues. V was trimmed by 6 bases and J by 0 bases, leaving 12 bases between them. CDR3 DNA: TGTGCCAGCAGGGCGGGCGTAGGCTCCTACAATGAGCAGTTCTTC. As protein: CASRAGVGSYNEQFF.

The chain has TRBV3-1 (or the pseudogene TRBV3-2) and TRBJ1-6; weak D call: TRBD1 (6 bases). Germline V lookup: CDR1 LGHDT, CDR2 YNNKEL (reference sequence). This CDR3 spans 14 amino acids. Trimming removed 4 bases at V and 9 bases at J, with 13 bases between. The CDR3, as DNA: TGTGCCAGCAGCCCGGACAGAGATAGTTCACCCCTCCACTTT. This codes for CASSPDRDSSPLHF.

The DNA for the CDR3 is TGTGCCAGCTCGGACATTTCGGCCGGGGAGCTGTTTTTT. Encoded protein: CASSDISAGELFF. The chain joins TRBV3-1 (or the pseudogene TRBV3-2) to TRBJ2-2; TRBD1 is a possible D gene (5 bases). The V end lost 8 bases, the J end lost 6 bases, and 13 bases lay between the germline ends. This CDR3 comprises 13 residues. The germline gives CDR1 LGHDT, CDR2 YNNKEL (reference sequence).

This clone was observed a single time. The chain couples TRBV29-1 to TRBJ2-2, with D unclear. Between the trimmed V and J ends, which lost 4 bases and 0 bases, there was a span of 6 bases. The CDR3 extends over 13 amino acids. Germline V CDR1 and CDR2: SQVTM, ANQGSEA. The chain's CDR3 is CSVGGANTGELFF. The CDR3 DNA reads as TGCAGCGTTGGCGGAGCGAACACCGGGGAGCTGTTTTTT.

The genes are TRBV6-1 and TRBJ1-4; TRBD1 is a possible D gene (5 bases). The CDR3 covers 14 residues. V was pared by 3 bases and J by 7 bases, with 12 bases between. The germline CDR1 and CDR2 sequences are MNHNS and SASEGT. The CDR3: CASSDRGISEKLFF. CDR3 coding DNA: TGTGCCAGCAGTGATAGGGGAATTAGTGAAAAACTGTTTTTT.

Of note for this clone: The sample holds other DNA sequences that translate to the same CDR3. V is TRBV6-5 and J is TRBJ1-1; D perhaps matches TRBD1 (6 bases). Germline V lookup: CDR1 MNHEY, CDR2 SVGAGI. The CDR3 totals 12 residues. V was cut by 4 bases and J by 5 bases, with 8 bases left in between. In DNA, the CDR3 is TGTGCCAGCAGTTCGCAGGGGACTGAAGCTTTCTTT. Translation gives CASSSQGTEAFF.

This clone has just one count. The V call is TRBV6-1, the J call TRBJ2-1, with D tentatively TRBD2 (5 bases). Germline assignment: CDR1 MNHNS and CDR2 SASEGT. The CDR3 length is 15 residues. V was pared by 2 bases and J by 3 bases, with 11 bases between. The CDR3 sequence: CASSEIGVHYNEQFF. The CDR3 nucleotides are TGTGCCAGCAGTGAAATCGGGGTCCACTACAATGAGCAGTTCTTC.

The CDR3 region is CASSTGEATGNTIYF. The CDR3 bases are TGTGCCAGCAGCACAGGGGAAGCGACTGGAAACACCATATATTTT. The chain carries TRBV6-5 and TRBJ1-3; 7 bases agree with TRBD1. This CDR3 spans 15 amino acids. V gave up 6 bases and J gave up 2 bases; unmatched junction bases: 7. CDR1 and CDR2 from the germline V gene are MNHEY and SVGAGI.

The chain has TRBV4-2 and TRBJ1-4, with 7 bases identical to TRBD1. Trimming removed 3 bases from V and 4 bases from J; junction bases left unmatched: 8. The CDR3 covers 16 residues. Germline V gene sequence: CDR1 LGHNA, CDR2 YNFKEQ. The CDR3 spells CASSQNLRDSNEKLFF. The CDR3 bases are TGTGCCAGCAGCCAGAACCTCCGGGACAGTAATGAAAAACTGTTTTTT.

V gene TRBV5-1 combines with J gene TRBJ2-1; perhaps TRBD2 as D (6 bases). Germline CDR1 and CDR2: SGHRS and YFSETQ. This CDR3 comprises 16 residues. Between the trimmed V and J ends, which lost 4 bases and 0 bases, there was a span of 14 bases. The CDR3 region has the DNA TGCGCCAGCAGCCGGTCGACCGGGAGCTCCTACAATGAGCAGTTCTTC. Translating gives CASSRSTGSSYNEQFF.

This clone was seen more than once but under ten times. The chain recombines TRBV2 with TRBJ1-2; 7 bases align to TRBD1. The CDR3 has 12 residues. The ends lost 5 bases at V and 8 bases at J; junction bases unmatched: 5. CDR1 and CDR2 from the germline V gene are SNHLY and FYNNEI. In DNA, the CDR3 is TGTGCCAGCAGTACGACAGGGCGAGGCTACACCTTC. Protein: CASSTTGRGYTF.